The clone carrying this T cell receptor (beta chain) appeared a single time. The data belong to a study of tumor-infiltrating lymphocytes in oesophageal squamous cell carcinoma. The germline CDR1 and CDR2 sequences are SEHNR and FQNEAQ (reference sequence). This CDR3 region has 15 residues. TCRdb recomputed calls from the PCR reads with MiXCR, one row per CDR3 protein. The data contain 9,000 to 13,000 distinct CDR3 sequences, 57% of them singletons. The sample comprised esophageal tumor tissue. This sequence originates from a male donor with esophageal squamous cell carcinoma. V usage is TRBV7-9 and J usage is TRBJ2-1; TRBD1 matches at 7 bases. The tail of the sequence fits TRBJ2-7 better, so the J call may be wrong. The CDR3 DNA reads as TGTGCCAGCAGCTCCACGGGACAGATAACCTACGAGCAGTACTTC. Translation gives CASSSTGQITYEQYF.